These 32 T cell receptor beta chains were all obtained from the same sample, sequenced in a study of shared clonotypes between healthy human individuals. Generated by immunoSEQ multiplex PCR, the TCRdb table keeps only in-frame clones and is missing some. The table includes millions of clones, about 95% detected once. Naive CD8 cells lacked CD45RO and underwent positive selection for CCR7, leaving out terminally differentiated effector memory CD45RA+ cells. The specimen sequenced was naive CD8+ T cells sorted from blood. The receptors were sampled from a man aged 18 to 29 in good health.

This clone has a single count. DNA of the CDR3: TGCGCCAGCAGCTTGGTAACCCCAACAGGGACGTACGAGCAGTACTTC. This translates into CASSLVTPTGTYEQYF. This chain joins TRBV5-1 and TRBJ2-7; possible D gene TRBD1, 6 bases. Trimming removed 0 bases at V and 4 bases at J, with 17 bases between. Germline V CDR1 and CDR2: SGHRS, YFSETQ. The CDR3 is made up of 16 amino acids.

This rearrangement joins TRBV7-9 to TRBJ2-3; possibly TRBD1 or TRBD2 for D (5 bases each). The CDR3 runs 15 residues. Trimming shortened V by 5 bases and J by 4 bases, and 16 bases separated the two germline ends. Germline V CDR1 and CDR2: SEHNR, FQNEAQ (reference sequence). This CDR3 is CASSIEQGAADTQYF. The DNA for the CDR3 is TGTGCCAGCAGCATCGAGCAGGGAGCGGCAGATACGCAGTATTTT.

The V and J genes are TRBV6-6 and TRBJ2-7, with 8 nucleotides matching TRBD2. The CDR3 is made up of 15 amino acids. CDR1 MNHNY and CDR2 SVGAGI come from the germline V gene (reference sequence). J gave up 2 bases and V 3 bases, and 6 bases lay outside the gene matches. CDR3 DNA: TGTGCCAGCAGTTATTTCACGGGAGGGCCCTACGAGCAGTACTTC. This translates into CASSYFTGGPYEQYF.

The chain combines TRBV6-4 with TRBJ1-2; 8 bases agree with TRBD1. The CDR3 covers 15 residues. V shed 8 bases and J 2 bases; nucleotides not matched to a gene: 10. Germline V gene sequence: CDR1 MRHNA, CDR2 SNTAGT. Written as DNA, the CDR3 is TGTGCCAGCCTAATGGGACAGGTCGTCAACTATGGCTACACCTTC. This encodes CASLMGQVVNYGYTF.

V is TRBV27 and J is TRBJ1-2; perhaps TRBD1 as D (6 bases). CDR3 length: 17 amino acids. Germline CDR1 MNHEY, CDR2 SMNVEV (reference sequence). Trimming stripped 3 bases from V and 0 bases from J, with 17 bases between. The CDR3 spells CASSFSGTTEANYGYTF. The CDR3, as DNA: TGTGCCAGCAGTTTCTCGGGGACAACCGAAGCTAACTATGGCTACACCTTC.

The V gene is TRBV11-1, the J gene TRBJ2-7, with 11 bases that match TRBD1. The CDR3 has 14 residues. The V and J ends lost 3 bases and 6 bases, in that order; junction bases with no gene match: 4. Germline-derived CDR1 and CDR2 are SGHAT and FQDESV (reference sequence). The CDR3 region has the DNA TGTGCCAGCAGCTTCGCCGGGACAGGGGGCGAGCAGTACTTC. This encodes CASSFAGTGGEQYF.

The chain recombines TRBV27 with TRBJ2-7; D is unresolved. The CDR3 loop spans 14 amino acids. Trimming stripped 2 bases from V and 0 bases from J, with 8 bases between. Germline V CDR1 and CDR2: MNHEY, SMNVEV (reference sequence). CDR3 in amino acids: CASSLNRNSYEQYF. CDR3 nucleotide sequence: TGTGCCAGCAGTTTAAACAGAAACTCCTACGAGCAGTACTTC.

The CDR3 DNA follows: TGTGCCAGCAGTCCGACAGCCTACTCTGGAAACACCATATATTTT. This gives the protein CASSPTAYSGNTIYF. V gene TRBV27 combines with J gene TRBJ1-3; possibly TRBD1 for D (5 bases). The CDR3 has 15 residues. Trimming shortened V by 5 bases and J by 0 bases, and 11 bases separated the two germline ends. The germline V gene encodes CDR1 MNHEY and CDR2 SMNVEV (reference sequence).

V usage is TRBV9 and J usage is TRBJ1-2; a possible D gene is TRBD1 (5 bases). V was trimmed by 3 bases and J by 7 bases, leaving 16 bases between them. Looked up from germline, CDR1 is SGDLS and CDR2 is YYNGEE. The CDR3 spans 14 residues. CDR3 amino acids: CASSAGPTAFGYTF. The CDR3 DNA follows: TGTGCCAGCAGCGCGGGACCGACCGCATTTGGCTACACCTTC.

The V and J genes are TRBV27 and TRBJ1-5; the match to TRBD1 covers 7 bases. V shed 6 bases and J 3 bases; nucleotides not matched to a gene: 8. CDR1 MNHEY and CDR2 SMNVEV come from the germline V gene (reference sequence). The CDR3 spans 15 residues. The CDR3 is CASSPTGIVNQPQHF. The CDR3, as DNA: TGTGCCAGCAGCCCGACAGGGATCGTCAATCAGCCCCAGCATTTT.

The gene calls are TRBV5-6 and TRBJ2-7, with TRBD1 identical over 8 bases. V lost 4 bases to trimming and J lost 3 bases; unmatched junction nucleotides: 9. The CDR3 contains 15 residues. Germline CDR1 is SGHDT and CDR2 is YYEEEE. CDR3 sequence: CASSPSRTGFYEQYF. The CDR3 DNA reads as TGTGCCAGCAGCCCCTCCAGGACAGGGTTCTACGAGCAGTACTTC. The variable domain in full, with the rest retrieved from reference TRBV5-6 and TRBJ2-7, is DAGVTQSPTHLIKTRGQQVTLRCSPKSGHDTVSWYQQALGQGPQFIFQYYEEEERQRGNFPDRFSGHQFPNYSSELNVNALLLGDSALYLCASSPSRTGFYEQYFGPGTRLTVT.

The CDR3 sequence: CASIYGTAFEPIYF. The CDR3 bases are TGTGCCAGCATCTACGGGACAGCGTTTGAACCCATATATTTT. The J gene is TRBJ1-3, the V gene TRBV7-9; 7 bases agree with TRBD1. The CDR3 contains 14 residues. The junction had 14 bases not matched to a gene; V was cut back by 7 bases and J by 11 bases. Germline V lookup: CDR1 SEHNR, CDR2 FQNEAQ (reference sequence).

V is TRBV9 and J is TRBJ2-5, with D possibly matching TRBD1 (5 bases). The CDR3 runs 13 residues. Between the trimmed V and J ends, which lost 7 bases and 4 bases, there was a span of 14 bases. The germline CDR1 and CDR2 sequences are SGDLS and YYNGEE. The CDR3 bases are TGTGCCAGCGGCTACCCAGGGATAGAGACCCAGTACTTC. Amino acid sequence: CASGYPGIETQYF.

The chain recombines TRBV6-1 with TRBJ2-7; TRBD2 aligns across 12 bases. Germline CDR1 MNHNS, CDR2 SASEGT. The length of the CDR3 is 15 residues. The trim removed 3 bases at V and 3 bases at J, leaving 3 bases unmatched. The CDR3 DNA reads TGTGCCAGCAGTGAGGGACTAGCGGGCTTCTACGAGCAGTACTTC. It yields the protein CASSEGLAGFYEQYF.

This chain uses TRBV6-6 with TRBJ1-1; 9 nucleotides agree with TRBD1. Trimming took 4 bases from V and 3 from J; bases not matched to a gene: 9. The germline V gene encodes CDR1 MNHNY and CDR2 SVGAGI (reference sequence). This CDR3 contains 16 residues. For the CDR3, the DNA is TGTGCCAGCAGTTGGAGCTTACAGGGGGCGGACACTGAAGCTTTCTTT. It is translated as CASSWSLQGADTEAFF.

V is TRBV5-4 and J is TRBJ2-7; 7 bases align to TRBD2. The CDR3 covers 14 residues. The V gene end was trimmed by 0 bases and the J gene end by 6 bases; junction bases not matched to a gene: 6. The germline V gene encodes CDR1 SGHNT and CDR2 YYREEE (reference sequence). The CDR3 DNA reads TGTGCCAGCAGCTTGGGTGGACTAGGTGCCGAGCAGTACTTC. It encodes CASSLGGLGAEQYF.

V gene TRBV2 combines with J gene TRBJ2-3, with 9 nucleotides matching TRBD1. V gave up 0 bases and J gave up 1 base; unmatched junction bases: 17. CDR3 size: 21 residues. Germline V gene lookup returns CDR1 SNHLY and CDR2 FYNNEI. CDR3 sequence: CASSEAPGQGLSGGGTDTQYF. The CDR3 DNA reads as TGTGCCAGCAGTGAAGCCCCCGGACAGGGGCTAAGCGGTGGAGGCACAGATACGCAGTATTTT.

The chain uses TRBV7-6 and TRBJ2-7; D gene ambiguous. The CDR3 spans 13 residues. Trimming took off 3 bases at V and 5 bases at J, with 11 bases between the two ends. Germline V gene sequence: CDR1 SGHVS, CDR2 FNYEAQ. This CDR3 reads CASSFDPAHEQYF. Here the CDR3 DNA reads TGTGCCAGCAGCTTCGACCCGGCCCACGAGCAGTACTTC.

Comment on this clone: One junction end does not reproduce the germline sequence, and a read error may be involved. The sample has other DNA sequences that encode this CDR3 too. V and J are TRBV7-7 and TRBJ2-7; D unclear. This CDR3 contains 13 residues. Germline V gene data show CDR1 as SSHAT and CDR2 as FNYEAQ (reference sequence). CDR3 protein: CASSPSGSYEQYF. The CDR3, as DNA: TGTGCTAGCAGCCCATCGGGCTCCTACGAGCAGTACTTC.

This clone was observed once. The genes are TRBV29-1 and TRBJ2-7; no clear D gene. Germline V gene data show CDR1 as SQVTM and CDR2 as ANQGSEA. This CDR3 has 11 amino acids. The V end lost 2 bases, the J end lost 3 bases, and 5 bases lay between the germline ends. The CDR3: CSVENSYEQYF. CDR3 bases: TGCAGCGTTGAAAACAGCTACGAGCAGTACTTC.

Notes on this clone: Other DNA sequences in this sample translate to the same CDR3. The gene calls are TRBV6-5 and TRBJ2-3; the D is unclear. This CDR3 spans 13 amino acids. In germline, CDR1 is MNHEY, CDR2 SVGAGI. The germline V and J ends were trimmed by 5 bases and 0 bases, with 6 bases remaining between them. DNA for the CDR3: TGTGCCAGCAGTCAGGACAGCACAGATACGCAGTATTTT. Protein: CASSQDSTDTQYF.

The chain is built from TRBV9 and TRBJ2-4; no clear D gene. Trimming pared 0 bases from V and 6 bases from J, leaving 10 bases between. Germline V gives CDR1 SGDLS, CDR2 YYNGEE. The CDR3 totals 14 residues. As DNA, the CDR3 is TGTGCCAGCAGCGTAGGAATAGGTGGAAACATTCAGTACTTC. Its protein is CASSVGIGGNIQYF.

CDR3 loop: CASSVDRWSYEQYF. The CDR3 nucleotides are TGTGCCAGCAGCGTAGACAGGTGGTCCTACGAGCAGTACTTC. The chain combines TRBV9 with TRBJ2-7, with D perhaps TRBD1 (5 bases). V was trimmed by 0 bases and J by 1 base, leaving 8 bases between them. The CDR3 totals 14 residues. The germline V gene has CDR1 SGDLS and CDR2 YYNGEE. Combining the CDR3 with reference TRBV9 and TRBJ2-7 gives the whole variable domain DSGVTQTPKHLITATGQRVTLRCSPRSGDLSVYWYQQSLDQGLQFLIQYYNGEERAKGNILERFSAQQFPDLHSELNLSSLELGDSALYFCASSVDRWSYEQYFGPGTRLTVT.

The rearrangement joins TRBV7-2 to TRBJ2-7; 8 nucleotides line up with TRBD2. V shed 8 bases, J shed 2 bases, and the junction held 11 bases outside the gene matches. Germline V lookup: CDR1 SGHTA, CDR2 FQGNSA. The CDR3 runs 15 residues. The CDR3 DNA reads TGTGCCAGCGTTACGGGAGGGTATGATCCCTACGAGCAGTACTTC. Amino acid sequence: CASVTGGYDPYEQYF.

This clone was picked up one time. This chain uses TRBV27 with TRBJ2-1; 9 nucleotides line up with TRBD2. Germline trimming cut 0 bases from V and 10 bases from J; bases unmatched to any gene: 7. This CDR3 has 15 amino acids. Looked up from germline, CDR1 is MNHEY and CDR2 is SMNVEV (reference sequence). The CDR3 nucleotides are TGTGCCAGCAGTTTATCCAGCGGGGGGCCCGGCGAGCAGTTCTTC. Protein: CASSLSSGGPGEQFF.

The CDR3 here is CASSDRAYTGELFF. The CDR3 nucleotides are TGCGCCAGCAGTGATCGTGCCTACACCGGGGAGCTGTTTTTT. The genes are TRBV10-1 and TRBJ2-2; D is unclear. This CDR3 contains 14 residues. In germline, CDR1 is WNHNN, CDR2 SYGVQD (reference sequence). Deletions cut 3 bases from V and 3 bases from J, with 8 bases between.

The V gene is TRBV15, the J gene TRBJ2-3; 12 bases are a match to TRBD2. This CDR3 comprises 15 residues. Germline V gene data show CDR1 as LNHNV and CDR2 as YYDKDF (reference sequence). The J segment lost 5 bases and the V segment lost 4 bases, leaving 4 bases of the junction unmatched. This CDR3 reads CATSTGLAGIDTQYF. DNA of the CDR3: TGTGCCACCAGCACCGGACTAGCGGGGATAGATACGCAGTATTTT.

This chain uses TRBV4-1 with TRBJ1-2, with D perhaps TRBD1 (5 bases). Germline V lookup: CDR1 MGHRA, CDR2 YSYEKL. The CDR3 loop spans 15 amino acids. Trimming took 3 bases from V and 4 from J, leaving 15 bases between them. CDR3 amino acids: CASSHSRDAIYGYTF. The CDR3, as DNA: TGCGCCAGCAGCCACTCCCGGGACGCTATCTATGGCTACACCTTC.

The CDR3 region has the DNA TGTGCCAGACCGCGACAGTCCCACGAGCAGTACTTC. This codes for CARPRQSHEQYF. V gene TRBV5-3 combines with J gene TRBJ2-7; possible D gene TRBD1, 5 bases. TRBV5-3 is labeled an ORF, and its function is uncertain. The ends were cut back, 7 bases at V and 5 bases at J, with 13 bases in the middle. The CDR3 sequence is 12 residues long.

The CDR3 protein is CASRQGRTTSREQYF. Here the CDR3 DNA reads TGCGCCAGCCGGCAGGGACGGACCACGAGTCGCGAGCAGTACTTC. The chain employs TRBV5-1 and TRBJ2-7, with D possibly called TRBD1 or TRBD2 (5 bases each). Per the germline V gene, CDR1 is SGHRS and CDR2 is YFSETQ. The CDR3 extends over 15 amino acids. The germline V and J ends were trimmed by 7 bases and 6 bases, with 23 bases remaining between them.

The chain has TRBV5-1 and TRBJ2-7; TRBD1 is a possible D gene (5 bases). CDR3 size: 14 residues. V lost 4 bases and J 1 base, leaving 12 bases between the germline ends. Germline CDR1 and CDR2: SGHRS and YFSETQ. This CDR3 is CASSDQGLSYEQYF. The DNA for the CDR3 is TGCGCCAGCAGCGATCAGGGCCTATCCTACGAGCAGTACTTC.

The gene calls are TRBV7-9 and TRBJ2-1; no reliable D call. V dropped 2 bases and J dropped 6 bases, with 5 bases sitting between them. This CDR3 spans 12 amino acids. Germline V gives CDR1 SEHNR, CDR2 FQNEAQ (reference sequence). CDR3 nucleotide sequence: TGTGCCAGCAGCTTATTTGTCAATGAGCAGTTCTTC. This codes for CASSLFVNEQFF. Complete variable domain (other parts from reference TRBV7-9 and TRBJ2-1): DTGVSQNPRHKITKRGQNVTFRCDPISEHNRLYWYRQTLGQGPEFLTYFQNEAQLEKSRLLSDRFSAERPKGSFSTLEIQRTEQGDSAMYLCASSLFVNEQFFGPGTRLTVL.